In this sample, the clone carrying this T cell receptor (beta chain) turned up many times. From the PCR reads, TCRdb called clonotypes with MiXCR, one entry per CDR3 protein. The data show 460,000 or so distinct CDR3 sequences, less than 30% seen once. Libraries of naive CD8 cells were prepared from roughly 18,000 to 920,000 sorted cells using 10%, 30% or 50% RNA. Using a CD8+CD4-CCR7+CD45RA+ phenotype, naive CD8 T cells were sorted. The V end lost 2 bases, the J end lost 3 bases, and 13 bases lay between the germline ends. CDR3 length: 15 amino acids. The source of the sample is a study of molecular identifiers for immune sequencing clone quantification.

The source is a human donor in good health. Some libraries in this study had Jurkat cell RNA spiked in. The sample taken for sequencing was naive CD8+ T cells from blood, with Jurkat cell RNA spiked in. As for subset: FACS-sorted CD8+CD4-CCR7+CD45RA+ naive T cells. The chain has TRBV12-3 or TRBV12-4 and TRBJ1-1; D may be TRBD1 (5 bases). The CDR3 region is CASSLRDWGDTEAFF. The CDR3, as DNA: TGTGCCAGCAGTTTAAGGGATTGGGGGGACACTGAAGCTTTCTTT.